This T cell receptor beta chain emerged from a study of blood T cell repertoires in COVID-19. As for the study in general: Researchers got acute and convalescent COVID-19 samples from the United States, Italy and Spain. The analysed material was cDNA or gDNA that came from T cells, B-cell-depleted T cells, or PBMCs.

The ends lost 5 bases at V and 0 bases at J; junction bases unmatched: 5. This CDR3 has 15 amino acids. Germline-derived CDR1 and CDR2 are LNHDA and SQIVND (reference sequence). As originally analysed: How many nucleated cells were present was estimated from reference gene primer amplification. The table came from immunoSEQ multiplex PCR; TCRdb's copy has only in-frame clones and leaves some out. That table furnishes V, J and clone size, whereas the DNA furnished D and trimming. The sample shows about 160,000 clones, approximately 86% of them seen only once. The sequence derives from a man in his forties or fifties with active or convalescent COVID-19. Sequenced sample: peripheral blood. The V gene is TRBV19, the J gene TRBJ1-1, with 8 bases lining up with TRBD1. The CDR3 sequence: CASSDWTGMNTEAFF. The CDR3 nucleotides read TGTGCCAGTAGTGATTGGACAGGGATGAACACTGAAGCTTTCTTT.